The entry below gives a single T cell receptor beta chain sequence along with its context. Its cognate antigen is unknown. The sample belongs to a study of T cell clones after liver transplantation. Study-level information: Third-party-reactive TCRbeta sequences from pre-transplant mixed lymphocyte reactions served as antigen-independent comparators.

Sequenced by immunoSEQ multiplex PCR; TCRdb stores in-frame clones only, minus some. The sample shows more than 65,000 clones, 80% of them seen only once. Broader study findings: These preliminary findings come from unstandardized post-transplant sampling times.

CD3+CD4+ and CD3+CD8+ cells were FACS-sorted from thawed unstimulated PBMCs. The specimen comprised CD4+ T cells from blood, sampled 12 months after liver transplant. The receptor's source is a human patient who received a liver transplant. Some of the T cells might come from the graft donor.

CDR3 sequence reads: CASSQGRVSGTSYEQYF. CDR3 in DNA: TGTGCCAGCAGCCAAGGTCGAGTTAGCGGGACTTCCTACGAGCAGTACTTC. This sequence joins TRBV14 and TRBJ2-7; the match to TRBD2 covers 8 bases. This CDR3 spans 17 amino acids. CDR1 and CDR2 (germline): SGHDN, FVKESK. The trim removed 1 base at V and 1 base at J, leaving 9 bases unmatched. Full variable domain (missing parts from reference TRBV14 and TRBJ2-7): EAGVTQFPSHSVIEKGQTVTLRCDPISGHDNLYWYRRVMGKEIKFLLHFVKESKQDESGMPNNRFLAERTGGTYSTLKVQPAELEDSGVYFCASSQGRVSGTSYEQYFGPGTRLTVT.